Included here is one T cell receptor (beta chain) sequence, with context. This sample is part of a study of early T cells in non-severe SARS-CoV-2 infection. TCRdb reprocessed the 5' RACE reads with MiXCR, giving one entry per CDR3 protein. Among 63,000 or so distinct CDR3 sequences, roughly 10% were seen once, and the ten largest hold more than 5.5%. CDR3 length: 15 amino acids. This rearrangement joins TRBV21-1 to TRBJ2-7; TRBD1, the table's D call, lacks a check against the DNA. TRBV21-1 is labeled a pseudogene. Sequenced input: whole blood. This clonotype was obtained from an adult who was a healthcare worker with PCR-confirmed SARS-CoV-2 infection or an uninfected control (not recorded which). Here the CDR3 DNA reads TGTGCCAGCAGCAAAGGCCCGAGACAGGGGGACGAGCAGTACTTC. It yields the protein CASSKGPRQGDEQYF.